The rows below give T cell receptor beta chains drawn from one sample of a study of cytomegalovirus exposure and HLA in healthy donors. Libraries were prepared by immunoSEQ multiplex PCR; TCRdb keeps only in-frame clonotypes and omits some of them. This sample has about 140,000 clones, with about 64% found just once. Sequencing was done on a sample of PBMCs. The receptor source for this set is a woman between 35 and 50 years old in good health and CMV-seronegative. Both conserved end residues are trimmed from each CDR3. Each record gives: J gene, V gene, CDR3 protein.

>TRBJ2-7|TRBV7-2
ASSLEIGGESSYEQY
>TRBJ2-2|TRBV7-3
ASSPRTSGKNTGELF
>TRBJ2-2|TRBV5-4
ASSVGGRRNTGELF
>TRBJ1-6|TRBV2
ASTPRRVVDSPLH
>TRBJ2-2|TRBV7-6
ASSSQAGPTGELF
>TRBJ2-7|TRBV4-1
ASSQLYNYEQY
>TRBJ2-7|TRBV27
ASYRGGYEQY
>TRBJ1-2|TRBV10-3
AIRGTEDGYT
>TRBJ1-4|TRBV4-1
ASSQEPTGAGDEKLF
>TRBJ2-7|TRBV7-9
ASSPAPGGPSYEQY
>TRBJ2-3|TRBV9
ASSVQGAWTDTQY
>TRBJ1-2|TRBV5-6
ASSLQGNYGYT
>TRBJ1-2|TRBV5-8
ASSLQGTYGYT
>TRBJ1-3|TRBV7-2
ASSLDRGNTIY
>TRBJ1-6|TRBV7-8
ASSYTTGQGGSPLH
>TRBJ1-4|TRBV2
ASRIQATNEKLF
>TRBJ1-1|TRBV18
ASSRQGTEAF
>TRBJ1-6|TRBV7-2
ASSLGQGNDSPLH
>.|TRBV7-2
ASSPEGQSGVRVSYEQY
>TRBJ2-2|TRBV30
AWTVLGPGELF
>TRBJ1-5|TRBV7-3
ASSQTGGQPQH
>TRBJ1-1|TRBV27
ASSHYRDSTSEAF
>TRBJ1-6|TRBV7-2
ASSPGTANSPLH
>TRBJ1-1|TRBV7-8
ASSWGRAPTEAF
>TRBJ2-7|TRBV5-1
ASSFSRDRSYEQY
>TRBJ1-1|TRBV23-1
ASSLRNTEAF
>TRBJ2-5|TRBV5-1
ASSLLGQGSETQY
>TRBJ2-4|TRBV28
ASSLQGGPGIQY
>TRBJ2-7|TRBV5-6
ASSLGGQGLGEQY
>TRBJ2-5|TRBV18
ASSQSRGQGETQY
>TRBJ2-7|TRBV2
ASSATEEQY
>TRBJ1-2|TRBV7-2
ASSSGQTNYGYT
>TRBJ2-4|TRBV5-1
ASSERDSKNIQY
>TRBJ2-1|TRBV29-1
SAFDRDSYNEQF
>TRBJ1-2|TRBV6-6
ASRGGERANYGYT
>TRBJ2-1|TRBV13
ASSPSGLTSYNEQF
>TRBJ2-2|TRBV7-9
ASSASPGTANTGELF
>TRBJ1-6|TRBV6-1
ASILGPNSPLH
>TRBJ1-1|TRBV5-1
ASSLEGVPVMNTEAF
>TRBJ1-2|TRBV9
ASSTRAVNRAPSNYGYT
>TRBJ2-1|TRBV7-2
ASSLASGGYNEQF
>TRBJ2-7|TRBV6-1
ASTRTGSYEQY
>TRBJ1-5|TRBV4-3
ASSQGITGTGSNQPQH
>TRBJ1-1|TRBV20-1
SAIGEAEAF
>TRBJ2-7|TRBV5-1
ASSFGGREQY
>TRBJ2-2|TRBV9
ASSSLGELF
>TRBJ1-5|TRBV19
ASSIRGQGAQPQH
>TRBJ2-7|TRBV18
ASSPKRPSYEQY
>TRBJ2-7|TRBV4-2
ASSQGLGGAVYEQY
>TRBJ1-1|TRBV18
ASSPGQGWEAF